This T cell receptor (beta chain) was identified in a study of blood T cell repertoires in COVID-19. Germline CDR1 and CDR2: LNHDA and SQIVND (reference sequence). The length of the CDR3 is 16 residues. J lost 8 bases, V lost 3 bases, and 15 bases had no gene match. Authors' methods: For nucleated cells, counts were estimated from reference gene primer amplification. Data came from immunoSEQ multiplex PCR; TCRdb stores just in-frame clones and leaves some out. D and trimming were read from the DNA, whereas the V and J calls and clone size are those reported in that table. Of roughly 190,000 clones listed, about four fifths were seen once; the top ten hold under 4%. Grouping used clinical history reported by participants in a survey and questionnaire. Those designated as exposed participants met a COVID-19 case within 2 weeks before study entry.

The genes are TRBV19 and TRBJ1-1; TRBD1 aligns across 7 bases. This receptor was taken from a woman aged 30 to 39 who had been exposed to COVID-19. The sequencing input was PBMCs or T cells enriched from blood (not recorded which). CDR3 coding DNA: TGTGCCAGTAGTATTACAGGGGCCCACGCCGGCCGAGAAGCTTTCTTT. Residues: CASSITGAHAGREAFF. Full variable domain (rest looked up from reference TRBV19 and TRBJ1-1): DGGITQSPKYLFRKEGQNVTLSCEQNLNHDAMYWYRQDPGQGLRLIYYSQIVNDFQKGDIAEGYSVSREKKESFPLTVTSAQKNPTAFYLCASSITGAHAGREAFFGQGTRLTVV.